A selection of T cell receptor beta chains follows, all from one sample in a study of cytomegalovirus exposure and HLA in healthy donors. Produced via immunoSEQ multiplex PCR; TCRdb's table is partial and in-frame only. The repertoire has 150,000 to 200,000 clones, approximately 90% of them found once; the top ten carry 2.5% to 3%. Source material: PBMCs. The receptor set was obtained from a man aged 18 to 29 in good health and CMV-seronegative. Both conserved end residues are part of each CDR3. The order of the fields is clone size, V gene, D gene, J gene, CDR3 DNA, CDR3 protein. A D gene is named only where the DNA matches it firmly. For some rows the clone size is stated as once, few or many, or as a class when expanded; others skip it.

>NA|TRBV30|NA|TRBJ1-3
TGTGCCTGGGGGCAGGGAAACACCATATATTTT
CAWGQGNTIYF
>once|TRBV28|NA|TRBJ1-5
TGTGCCAGCAGTGGCAGGGAAGGTCAGCCCCAGCATTTT
CASSGREGQPQHF
>NA|TRBV27|TRBD2|TRBJ2-1
TGTGCCAGCAGTAGACTAGCGGGAGGGCCTAATGAGCAGTTCTTC
CASSRLAGGPNEQFF
>NA|TRBV19|TRBD1|TRBJ2-6
TGTGCCAGTAGTCCCGGGACAGGGGCGTTGGGGGCCAACGTCCTGACTTTC
CASSPGTGALGANVLTF
>NA|TRBV27|NA|TRBJ2-3
TGTGCCAGCAGTTTAGGGAGGTGGGCCGCAGATACGCAGTATTTT
CASSLGRWAADTQYF
>NA|TRBV11-2|NA|TRBJ2-2
TGTGCCAGCAGCTTTCTGGAGGGCCGGGAGCTGTTTTTT
CASSFLEGRELFF
>once|TRBV5-1|NA|TRBJ2-2
TGCGCCAGCAGCTTGGTAGACGGGGAGCTGTTTTTT
CASSLVDGELFF
>NA|TRBV25-1|NA|TRBJ2-2
TGTGCCAGCAGTGAATCAGAGAGGCTCACCGGGGAGCTGTTTTTT
CASSESERLTGELFF
>NA|TRBV5-1|TRBD1|TRBJ1-6
TGCGCCAGCAGCTTGGGAGGGACAGGCGTTCTATCCTATAATTCACCCCTCCACTTT
CASSLGGTGVLSYNSPLHF
>NA|TRBV28|TRBD2|TRBJ2-7
TGTGCCAGCAGTTGGTTACTAGCGGGAGGCCTCCACCTCATGGACGAGCAGTACTTC
CASSWLLAGGLHLMDEQYF
>NA|TRBV19|NA|TRBJ2-3
TGTGCCAGTAGTTGGGACACTCCTAGCACAGATACGCAGTATTTT
CASSWDTPSTDTQYF
>NA|TRBV7-8|NA|TRBJ2-4
TGTGCCAGCAGCTCGGACAGCTTGATTAACATTCAGTACTTC
CASSSDSLINIQYF
>NA|TRBV7-9|NA|TRBJ2-3
TGTGCCAGCAGCTTAGCGAGGACAGAGAGCACAGATACGCAGTATTTT
CASSLARTESTDTQYF
>NA|TRBV4-2|TRBD2|TRBJ2-5
TGTGCCAGCAGCCAAGAGAGACTAGCGGGGGCCCAGTACTTC
CASSQERLAGAQYF
>NA|TRBV29-1|TRBD1|TRBJ2-5
TGCAGCGTTGAATTGGGACAGGGGGCTGGGACCCAGTACTTC
CSVELGQGAGTQYF
>NA|TRBV6-6|NA|TRBJ1-5
TGTGCCAGCAGTCCCCTAAGCGGGGGTCACAATCAGCCCCAGCATTTT
CASSPLSGGHNQPQHF
>NA|TRBV18|TRBD2|TRBJ2-3
TGTGCCAGCTCACCTAGCGGGAGAGGTGCAGATACGCAGTATTTT
CASSPSGRGADTQYF
>NA|TRBV27|NA|TRBJ2-4
TGTGCCAGCAGTTCAGGGTTAGCCAAAAACATTCAGTACTTC
CASSSGLAKNIQYF
>NA|TRBV5-1|TRBD1|TRBJ2-1
TGCGCCAGCAGCTTGACTAGGGGGCTGAACCTCAATGAGCAGTTCTTC
CASSLTRGLNLNEQFF
>NA|TRBV6-5|TRBD2|TRBJ2-7
TGTGCCAGCAGTTCACGTCATAGCGGGAGGGTGGAGGAGCAGTACTTC
CASSSRHSGRVEEQYF
>NA|TRBV2|TRBD1|TRBJ2-7
TGTGCCAGCAGTCTGACCTCACGGGACAGTACCTACGAGCAGTACTTC
CASSLTSRDSTYEQYF
>NA|TRBV11-3|TRBD1|TRBJ2-1
TGTGCCAGCAGCTCGGACAGGGGCCGATCCTACAATGAGCAGTTCTTC
CASSSDRGRSYNEQFF
>NA|TRBV7-6|NA|TRBJ1-1
TGTGCCAGCAGGAGAGACGGGTTGAACACTGAAGCTTTCTTT
CASRRDGLNTEAFF
>NA|TRBV18|NA|TRBJ2-3
TGTGCCAGCTCTCGCCAGGCCGGGGTCACAGATACGCAGTATTTT
CASSRQAGVTDTQYF
>NA|TRBV2|TRBD1|TRBJ1-5
TGTGCCAGCAGTGGGACAGGGGGACGACAGCCCCAGCATTTT
CASSGTGGRQPQHF
>NA|TRBV4-1|TRBD2|TRBJ2-1
TGCGCCAGCAGCCAAGAAGATCGGGGGGGGATGTACAATGAGCAGTTCTTC
CASSQEDRGGMYNEQFF
>once|TRBV7-8|NA|TRBJ2-1
TGTGCCAGCAGCGACAGAACATTATACAATGAGCAGTTCTTC
CASSDRTLYNEQFF
>NA|TRBV27|NA|TRBJ2-3
TGTGCCAGCAGTTTAACAGGAAAGTTGTCTACGCAGTATTTT
CASSLTGKLSTQYF
>NA|TRBV27|NA|TRBJ1-3
TGTGCCAGCAGTTCCTCGGTCTCTGGAAACACCATATATTTT
CASSSSVSGNTIYF
>NA|TRBV7-9|NA|TRBJ2-5
TGTGCCAGCAGCTTAGGAGACAGGAGACTATCGCAAGAGACCCAGTACTTC
CASSLGDRRLSQETQYF
>NA|TRBV7-8|TRBD2|TRBJ2-5
TGTGCCAGCAGCCTAGGGACTATACAAGAGACCCAGTACTTC
CASSLGTIQETQYF
>once|TRBV4-1|NA|TRBJ2-7
TGCGCCAGCAGCCAACTAGAAGGGGGGGTATACGAGCAGTACTTC
CASSQLEGGVYEQYF
>once|TRBV5-1|TRBD1|TRBJ2-1
TGCGCCAGCAGCTTCACAGGGGGGAATGAGCAGTTCTTC
CASSFTGGNEQFF
>NA|TRBV6-1|TRBD1|TRBJ2-3
TGTGCCAGCAGTGAACTTCGACAGGGGCTCGGCTCAGATACGCAGTATTTT
CASSELRQGLGSDTQYF
>NA|TRBV7-9|TRBD1|TRBJ2-5
TGTGCCAGCAGCTTAAACAGGGGTCAGCAAGAGACCCAGTACTTC
CASSLNRGQQETQYF
>NA|TRBV27|TRBD2|TRBJ2-5
TGTGCCAGCAGCTCCACTAGCGGGGGGTATCAAGAGACCCAGTACTTC
CASSSTSGGYQETQYF
>NA|TRBV7-9|TRBD1|TRBJ2-1
TGTGCCAGCAGCTTACCCGACAGGGTTCGGGTGAATGAGCAGTTCTTC
CASSLPDRVRVNEQFF
>NA|TRBV19|TRBD1|TRBJ1-5
TGTGCCAGTCAACAGGGGGCAGTTAGCAATCAGCCCCAGCATTTT
CASQQGAVSNQPQHF
>NA|TRBV30|NA|TRBJ1-2
TGTGCCTGGAGTCTAGGGAGGGTAGGCTATGGCTACACCTTC
CAWSLGRVGYGYTF
>NA|TRBV29-1|TRBD2|TRBJ2-5
TGCAGCGTTGTAACGACTAGCGGGAAGGGAGAGACCCAGTACTTC
CSVVTTSGKGETQYF
>NA|TRBV18|TRBD1|TRBJ2-1
TGTGCCAGCTCACCGATTGCCGGGACAGGGGGCTATGAGCAGTTCTTC
CASSPIAGTGGYEQFF